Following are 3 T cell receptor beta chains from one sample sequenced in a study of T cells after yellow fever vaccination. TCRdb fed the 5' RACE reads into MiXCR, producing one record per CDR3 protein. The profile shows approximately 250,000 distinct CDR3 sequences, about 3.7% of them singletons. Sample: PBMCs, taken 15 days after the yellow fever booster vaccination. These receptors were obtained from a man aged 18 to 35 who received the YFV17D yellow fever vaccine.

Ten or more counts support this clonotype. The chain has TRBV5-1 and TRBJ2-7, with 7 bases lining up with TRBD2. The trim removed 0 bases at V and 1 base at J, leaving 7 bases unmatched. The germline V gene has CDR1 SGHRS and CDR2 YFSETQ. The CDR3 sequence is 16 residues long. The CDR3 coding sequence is TGCGCCAGCAGCTTGGGGCCCGCGGGGGAGTCCTACGAGCAGTACTTC. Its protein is CASSLGPAGESYEQYF. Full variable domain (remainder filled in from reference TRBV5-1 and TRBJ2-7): KAGVTQTPRYLIKTRGQQVTLSCSPISGHRSVSWYQQTPGQGLQFLFEYFSETQRNKGNFPGRFSGRQFSNSRSEMNVSTLELGDSALYLCASSLGPAGESYEQYFGPGTRLTVT.

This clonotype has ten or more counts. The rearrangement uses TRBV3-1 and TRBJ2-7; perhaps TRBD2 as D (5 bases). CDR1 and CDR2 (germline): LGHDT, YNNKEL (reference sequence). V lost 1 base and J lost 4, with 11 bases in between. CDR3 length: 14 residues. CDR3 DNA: TGTGCCAGCAGCCAAGGGATCGGCGGGTACGAGCAGTACGTC. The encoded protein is CASSQGIGGYEQYV.

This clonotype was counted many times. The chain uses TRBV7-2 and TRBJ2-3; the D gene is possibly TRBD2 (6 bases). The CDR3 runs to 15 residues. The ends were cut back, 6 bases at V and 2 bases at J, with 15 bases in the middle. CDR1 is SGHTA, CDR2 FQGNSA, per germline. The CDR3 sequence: CASSSLGGDTDTQYF. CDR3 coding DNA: TGTGCCAGCAGTAGTTTAGGAGGGGACACAGATACGCAGTATTTT.